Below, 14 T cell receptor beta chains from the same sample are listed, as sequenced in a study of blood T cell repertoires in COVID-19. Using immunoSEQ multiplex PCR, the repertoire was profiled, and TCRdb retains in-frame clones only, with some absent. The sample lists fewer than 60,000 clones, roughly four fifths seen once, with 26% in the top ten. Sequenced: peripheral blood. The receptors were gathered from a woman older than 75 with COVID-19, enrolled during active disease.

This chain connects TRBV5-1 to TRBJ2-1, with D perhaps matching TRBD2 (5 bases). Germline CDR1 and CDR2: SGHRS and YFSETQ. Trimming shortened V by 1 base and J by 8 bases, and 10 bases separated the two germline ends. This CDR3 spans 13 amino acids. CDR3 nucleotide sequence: TGCGCCAGCAGCTTGACGGGGATCGATGAGCAGTTCTTC. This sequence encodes CASSLTGIDEQFF.

CDR3 in amino acids: CASSSTGFAGYTF. CDR3 nucleotide sequence: TGTGCCAGTAGTTCAACAGGGTTTGCAGGCTACACCTTC. The chain uses TRBV19 and TRBJ1-2; D possibly corresponds to TRBD1 (6 bases). This CDR3 comprises 13 residues. Looked up from germline, CDR1 is LNHDA and CDR2 is SQIVND (reference sequence). The V gene lost 5 bases and the J gene lost 8 bases, with 15 bases spanning the gap.

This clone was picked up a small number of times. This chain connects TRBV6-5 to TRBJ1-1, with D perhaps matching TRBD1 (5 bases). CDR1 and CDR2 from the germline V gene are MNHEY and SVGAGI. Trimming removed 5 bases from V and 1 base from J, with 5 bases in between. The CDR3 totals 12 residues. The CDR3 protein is CASSRGNTEAFF. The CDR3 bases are TGTGCCAGCAGTAGGGGGAACACTGAAGCTTTCTTT.

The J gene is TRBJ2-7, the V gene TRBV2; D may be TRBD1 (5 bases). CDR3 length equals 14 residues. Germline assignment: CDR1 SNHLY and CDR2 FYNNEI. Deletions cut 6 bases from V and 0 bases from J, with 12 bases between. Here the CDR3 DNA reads TGTGCCAGCAGAATACAGGCTAGCTCCTACGAGCAGTACTTC. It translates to CASRIQASSYEQYF.

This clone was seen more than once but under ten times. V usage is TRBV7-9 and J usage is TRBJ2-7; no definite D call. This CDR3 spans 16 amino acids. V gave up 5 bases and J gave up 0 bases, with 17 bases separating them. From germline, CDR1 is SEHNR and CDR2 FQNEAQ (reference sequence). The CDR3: CASSPPVRSHSYEQYF. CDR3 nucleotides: TGTGCCAGCAGCCCCCCCGTTAGGAGCCACTCCTACGAGCAGTACTTC.

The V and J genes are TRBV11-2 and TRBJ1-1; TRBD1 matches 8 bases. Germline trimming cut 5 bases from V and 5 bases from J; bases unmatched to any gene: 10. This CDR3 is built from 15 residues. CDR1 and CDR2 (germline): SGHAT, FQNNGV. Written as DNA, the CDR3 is TGTGCCAGCAGCGACGCAGGGGGCTTGGGGACTGAAGCTTTCTTT. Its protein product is CASSDAGGLGTEAFF.

In DNA form, the CDR3 reads TGTGCCAGCAGCGGGACTAGCGGGCCCTACAATGAGCAGTTCTTC. Its translation is CASSGTSGPYNEQFF. This chain uses TRBV7-2 with TRBJ2-1; 12 bases map to TRBD2. In germline, CDR1 is SGHTA, CDR2 FQGNSA. Losses at the gene ends were 5 bases for V and 2 bases for J; bases not matched to a gene: 1. This CDR3 is 15 amino acids long.

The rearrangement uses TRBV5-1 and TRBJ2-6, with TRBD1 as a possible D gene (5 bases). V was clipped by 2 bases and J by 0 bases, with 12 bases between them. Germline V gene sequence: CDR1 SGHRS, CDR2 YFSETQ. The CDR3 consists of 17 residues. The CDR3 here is CASSLTTANSGANVLTF. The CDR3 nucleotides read TGCGCCAGCAGCTTAACGACAGCCAACTCTGGGGCCAACGTCCTGACTTTC.

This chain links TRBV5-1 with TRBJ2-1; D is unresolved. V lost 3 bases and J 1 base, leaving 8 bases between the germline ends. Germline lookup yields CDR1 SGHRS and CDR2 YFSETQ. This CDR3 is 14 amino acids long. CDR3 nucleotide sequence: TGCGCCAGCAGCTCCCGGGTTTCCTACAATGAGCAGTTCTTC. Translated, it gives CASSSRVSYNEQFF.

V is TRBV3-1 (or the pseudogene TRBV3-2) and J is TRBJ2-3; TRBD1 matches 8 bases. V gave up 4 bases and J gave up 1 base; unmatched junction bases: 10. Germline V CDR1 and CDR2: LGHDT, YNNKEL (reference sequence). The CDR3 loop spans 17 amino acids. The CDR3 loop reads CASSPYTGTGRTDTQYF. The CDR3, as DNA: TGTGCCAGCAGCCCGTATACCGGGACAGGCCGCACAGATACGCAGTATTTT.

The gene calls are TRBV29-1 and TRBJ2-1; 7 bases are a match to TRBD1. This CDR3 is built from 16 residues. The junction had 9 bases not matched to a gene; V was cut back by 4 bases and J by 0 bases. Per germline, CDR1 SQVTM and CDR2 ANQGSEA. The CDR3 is CSVVKGAASSYNEQFF. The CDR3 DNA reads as TGCAGCGTTGTCAAGGGGGCCGCCAGCTCCTACAATGAGCAGTTCTTC.

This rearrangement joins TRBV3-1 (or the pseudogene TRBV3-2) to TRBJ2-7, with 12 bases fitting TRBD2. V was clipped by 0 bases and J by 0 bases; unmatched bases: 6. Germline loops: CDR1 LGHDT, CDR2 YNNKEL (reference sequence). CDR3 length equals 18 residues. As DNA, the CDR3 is TGTGCCAGCAGCCAAGATACGACTAGCGGGAGTAACTCCTACGAGCAGTACTTC. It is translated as CASSQDTTSGSNSYEQYF.

The chain's CDR3 is CATSRDRSSPLHF. In nucleotides, the CDR3 is TGTGCCACCAGCAGAGATAGAAGTTCACCCCTCCACTTT. V is TRBV15 and J is TRBJ1-6; no definite D call. V lost 0 bases and J lost 9, with 6 bases in between. The V gene's germline CDR1 is LNHNV and CDR2 YYDKDF (reference sequence). This CDR3 spans 13 amino acids.

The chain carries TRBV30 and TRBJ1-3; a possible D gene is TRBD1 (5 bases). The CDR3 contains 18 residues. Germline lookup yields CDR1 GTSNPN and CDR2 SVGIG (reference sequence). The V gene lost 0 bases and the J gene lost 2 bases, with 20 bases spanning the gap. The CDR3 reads CAWSVPLRWGDTGNTIYF. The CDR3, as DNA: TGTGCCTGGAGTGTACCTCTTAGGTGGGGCGATACTGGAAACACCATATATTTT.